The 18 T cell receptor beta chains below all came from one sample that was sequenced in a study of patients and donors after allogeneic stem cell transplantation. TCRdb re-called the RT-PCR reads through MiXCR, storing one row per CDR3 protein. Of 110,000 or so distinct CDR3 sequences listed, about a third are singletons. The sequenced material came from blood, either unsorted or a sorted T cell fraction (not recorded which). The receptors here all came from a human donor who was either an allogeneic HSCT recipient or a stem cell or donor lymphocyte infusion donor (not recorded which). It is not recorded whose cells these are; they may come from a transplant donor.

The chain joins TRBV20-1 to TRBJ2-3; unclear D gene. The CDR3 consists of 11 residues. V lost 6 bases and J 6 bases, leaving 10 bases between the germline ends. Germline CDR1 DFQATT, CDR2 SNEGSKA (reference sequence). This chain's CDR3 is CSAPLPDTQYF. The CDR3 nucleotides read TGCAGTGCCCCACTACCGGATACGCAGTATTTT.

The V call is TRBV7-6, the J call TRBJ1-2, with 7 nucleotides matching TRBD1. CDR3 length: 13 residues. CDR1 is SGHVS and CDR2 is FNYEAQ in the germline V gene. V lost 6 bases to trimming and J lost 8 bases; unmatched junction nucleotides: 9. CDR3 bases: TGTGCCAGCAGATTGAAACAGGGGTCGGGCTACACCTTC. Its translation: CASRLKQGSGYTF. The whole variable domain, remainder taken from reference TRBV7-6 and TRBJ1-2, is GAGVSQSPRYKVTKRGQDVALRCDPISGHVSLYWYRQALGQGPEFLTYFNYEAQQDKSGLPNDRFSAERPEGSISTLTIQRTEQRDSAMYRCASRLKQGSGYTFGSGTRLTVV.

The rearrangement joins TRBV14 to TRBJ2-1, with TRBD2 identical over 12 bases. This CDR3 is built from 17 residues. J was trimmed by 10 bases and V by 4 bases; bases with no gene match: 14. Germline V gene lookup returns CDR1 SGHDN and CDR2 FVKESK. The CDR3 is CASSRNPTGTSGREQFF. In DNA, the CDR3 is TGTGCCAGCAGCCGAAACCCGACCGGGACTAGCGGGCGGGAGCAGTTCTTC.

The chain combines TRBV19 with TRBJ2-5; 8 bases are a match to TRBD1. Germline CDR1 LNHDA, CDR2 SQIVND (reference sequence). Trimming cost V 9 bases and J 4 bases; bases outside gene matches: 7. The CDR3 contains 13 residues. CDR3 in DNA: TGTGCCAGACAGACAGGGGTGATAGAGACCCAGTACTTC. Its protein is CARQTGVIETQYF. The whole variable domain, remainder taken from reference TRBV19 and TRBJ2-5, is DGGITQSPKYLFRKEGQNVTLSCEQNLNHDAMYWYRQDPGQGLRLIYYSQIVNDFQKGDIAEGYSVSREKKESFPLTVTSAQKNPTAFYLCARQTGVIETQYFGPGTRLLVL.

The table lists this clonotype with a few counts. The J gene is TRBJ1-1, the V gene TRBV29-1; 7 nucleotides line up with TRBD1. Germline CDR1 reads SQVTM; CDR2 reads ANQGSEA. The V segment lost 4 bases and the J segment 0 bases; nucleotides outside the gene matches: 2. The CDR3 consists of 13 residues. This CDR3 is CSVGQGLNTEAFF. CDR3 coding DNA: TGCAGCGTTGGACAGGGCCTGAACACTGAAGCTTTCTTT. Filled out from reference TRBV29-1 and TRBJ1-1, the complete variable domain reads SAVISQKPSRDICQRGTSLTIQCQVDSQVTMMFWYRQQPGQSLTLIATANQGSEATYESGFVIDKFPISRPNLTFSTLTVSNMSPEDSSIYLCSVGQGLNTEAFFGQGTRLTVV.

This clonotype has only a few counts. The rearrangement uses TRBV7-2 and TRBJ1-6, with D perhaps TRBD1 (5 bases). Germline assignment: CDR1 SGHTA and CDR2 FQGNSA. The germline V and J ends were trimmed by 4 bases and 7 bases, with 14 bases remaining between them. This CDR3 has 15 amino acids. The CDR3 nucleotides read TGTGCCAGCAGCTCCCTCGGGACGGCCAATTCACCCCTCCACTTT. Residues: CASSSLGTANSPLHF.

This clonotype was observed a handful of times. This rearrangement joins TRBV24-1 to TRBJ2-5; D might be TRBD1 (5 bases). CDR1 is KGHDR and CDR2 is SFDVKD in the germline V gene. V lost 4 bases and J lost 7, with 6 bases in between. This CDR3 has 11 amino acids. As DNA, the CDR3 is TGTGCCACCAGTGAGGGGCGGACCCAGTACTTC. Encoded protein: CATSEGRTQYF.

The chain employs TRBV4-2 and TRBJ2-1; a weak D match, TRBD2 (6 bases). V lost 3 bases, J lost 5 bases, and 17 bases lay in between. Germline V gene sequence: CDR1 LGHNA, CDR2 YNFKEQ. The CDR3 has 16 amino acids. DNA for the CDR3: TGTGCCAGCAGCCACGCCGGGACCCGCGGGAACAATGAGCAGTTCTTC. As protein: CASSHAGTRGNNEQFF.

This rearrangement joins TRBV20-1 to TRBJ1-4; no clear D. This CDR3 has 12 amino acids. Germline V gene lookup returns CDR1 DFQATT and CDR2 SNEGSKA (reference sequence). The V gene lost 4 bases and the J gene lost 8 bases, with 11 bases spanning the gap. The CDR3 sequence is CSATVGEEKLFF. Written as DNA, the CDR3 is TGCAGTGCTACAGTGGGAGAAGAAAAACTGTTTTTT.

In the case of this clonotype: Its ends do not fully match the called genes, so a read error is possible. The chain is built from TRBV12-3 or TRBV12-4 and TRBJ2-1; D is unresolved. This CDR3 comprises 9 residues. CDR3 nucleotides: TGTGCCAGCTCCCCGGAATTGATCTTC. Translated: CASSPELIF.

The chain couples TRBV7-2 to TRBJ2-5, with 7 bases aligning to TRBD2. Losses at the gene ends were 3 bases for V and 5 bases for J; bases not matched to a gene: 6. CDR3 size: 14 residues. Germline-derived CDR1 and CDR2 are SGHTA and FQGNSA. The CDR3: CASSFRGGRETQYF. In DNA, the CDR3 is TGTGCCAGCAGCTTTCGGGGAGGGCGGGAGACCCAGTACTTC.

The chain has TRBV20-1 and TRBJ2-7, with 7 bases lining up with TRBD1. Germline CDR1 is DFQATT and CDR2 is SNEGSKA (reference sequence). The V gene end was trimmed by 4 bases and the J gene end by 7 bases; junction bases not matched to a gene: 10. There are 13 residues in the CDR3. The CDR3 DNA reads as TGCAGTGCTATGGCCAGACAGGGATGGGAGCAGTACTTC. Protein: CSAMARQGWEQYF.

The gene calls are TRBV24-1 and TRBJ2-1; a possible D gene is TRBD2 (5 bases). Trimming left V 4 bases short and J 8 bases short, with 8 bases between. Germline V gene data show CDR1 as KGHDR and CDR2 as SFDVKD. The CDR3 contains 12 residues. This CDR3 reads CATSDGVDEQFF. The DNA for the CDR3 is TGTGCCACCAGTGACGGGGTGGATGAGCAGTTCTTC.

This clonotype was observed a handful of times. The CDR3 sequence is CASSLTLTSGANVLTF. The CDR3 coding sequence is TGTGCCAGCAGCTTAACGCTGACCTCTGGGGCCAACGTCCTGACTTTC. The V and J genes are TRBV7-2 and TRBJ2-6; no firm D call. CDR3 length equals 16 residues. The V gene's germline CDR1 is SGHTA and CDR2 FQGNSA. V lost 2 bases and J lost 0, with 8 bases in between.

The chain links TRBV10-3 to TRBJ1-4, with no clear D. The CDR3 consists of 12 residues. The germline gives CDR1 ENHRY, CDR2 SYGVKD. V gave up 0 bases and J gave up 6 bases, with 2 bases separating them. The CDR3 coding sequence is TGTGCCATCAGTGAGTCCGATGAAAAACTGTTTTTT. It is translated as CAISESDEKLFF.

J is TRBJ1-2 and V is TRBV3-1; D not resolved. The CDR3 has 13 residues. V lost 4 bases to trimming and J lost 8 bases, with 14 bases between them. Germline V gene lookup returns CDR1 LGHDT and CDR2 YNNKEL (reference sequence). The CDR3 DNA reads TGTGCCAGCAGCCTCCGGGCCTCGGGGGGCTACACCTTC. The encoded protein is CASSLRASGGYTF.

This clonotype was detected many times. V is TRBV20-1 and J is TRBJ2-1; perhaps TRBD2 as D (5 bases). V lost 4 bases and J lost 3, with 7 bases in between. There are 12 residues in the CDR3. Germline V lookup: CDR1 DFQATT, CDR2 SNEGSKA (reference sequence). CDR3 coding DNA: TGCAGTGCTACCCGGGGCTACAATGAGCAGTTCTTC. Translated, it gives CSATRGYNEQFF.

The chain uses TRBV7-9 and TRBJ1-4; D might be TRBD1 (6 bases). CDR1 and CDR2 from the germline V gene are SEHNR and FQNEAQ (reference sequence). V lost 5 bases, J lost 5 bases, and 12 bases lay in between. There are 14 residues in the CDR3. For the CDR3, the DNA is TGTGCCAGCAGCATTGGACAGCTCAATGAAAAACTGTTTTTT. Translated, it gives CASSIGQLNEKLFF.